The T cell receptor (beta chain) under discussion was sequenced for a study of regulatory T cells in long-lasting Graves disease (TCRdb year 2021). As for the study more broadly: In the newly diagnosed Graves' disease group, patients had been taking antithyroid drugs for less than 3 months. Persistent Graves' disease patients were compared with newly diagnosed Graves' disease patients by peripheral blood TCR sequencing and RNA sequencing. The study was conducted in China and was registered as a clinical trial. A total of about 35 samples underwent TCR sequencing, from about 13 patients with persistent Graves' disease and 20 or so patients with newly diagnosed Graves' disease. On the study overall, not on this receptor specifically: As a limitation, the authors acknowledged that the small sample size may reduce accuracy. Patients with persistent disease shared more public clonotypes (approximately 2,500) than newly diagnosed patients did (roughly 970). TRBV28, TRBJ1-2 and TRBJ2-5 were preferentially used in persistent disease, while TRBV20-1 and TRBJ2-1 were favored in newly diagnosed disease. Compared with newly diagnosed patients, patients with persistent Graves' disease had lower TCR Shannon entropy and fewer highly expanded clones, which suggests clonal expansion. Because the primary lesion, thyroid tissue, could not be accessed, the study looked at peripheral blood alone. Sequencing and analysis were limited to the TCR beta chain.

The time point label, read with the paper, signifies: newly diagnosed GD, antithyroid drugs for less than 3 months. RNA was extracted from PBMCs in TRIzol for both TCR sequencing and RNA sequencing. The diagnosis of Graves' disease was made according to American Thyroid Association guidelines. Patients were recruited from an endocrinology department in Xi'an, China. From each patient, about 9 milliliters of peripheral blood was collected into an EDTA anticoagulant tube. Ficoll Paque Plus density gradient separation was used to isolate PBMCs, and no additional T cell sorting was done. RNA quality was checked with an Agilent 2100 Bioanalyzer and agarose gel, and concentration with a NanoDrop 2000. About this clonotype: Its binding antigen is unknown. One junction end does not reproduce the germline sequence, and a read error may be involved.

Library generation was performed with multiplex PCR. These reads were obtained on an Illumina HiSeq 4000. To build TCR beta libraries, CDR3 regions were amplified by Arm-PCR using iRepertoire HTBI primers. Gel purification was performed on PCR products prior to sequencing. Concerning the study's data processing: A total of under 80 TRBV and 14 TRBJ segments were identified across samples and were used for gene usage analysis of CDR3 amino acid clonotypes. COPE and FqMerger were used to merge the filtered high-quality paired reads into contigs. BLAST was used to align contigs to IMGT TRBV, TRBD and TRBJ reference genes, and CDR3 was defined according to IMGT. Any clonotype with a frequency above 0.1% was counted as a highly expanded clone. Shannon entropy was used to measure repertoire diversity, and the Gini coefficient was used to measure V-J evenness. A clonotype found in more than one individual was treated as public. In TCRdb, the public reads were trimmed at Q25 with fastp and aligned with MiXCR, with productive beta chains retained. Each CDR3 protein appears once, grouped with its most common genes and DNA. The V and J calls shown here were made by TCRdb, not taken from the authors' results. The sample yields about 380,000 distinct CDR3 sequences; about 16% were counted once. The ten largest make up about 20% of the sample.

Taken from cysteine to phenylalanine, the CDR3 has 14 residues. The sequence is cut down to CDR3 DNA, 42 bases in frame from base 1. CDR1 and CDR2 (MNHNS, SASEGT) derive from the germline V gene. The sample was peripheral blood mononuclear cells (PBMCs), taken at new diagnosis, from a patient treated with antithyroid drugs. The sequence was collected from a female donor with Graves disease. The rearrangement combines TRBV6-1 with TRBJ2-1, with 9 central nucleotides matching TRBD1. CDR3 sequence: CASSTGTGRNEQFF. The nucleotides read TGTGCCAGCAGTACCGGGACAGGGCGGAATGAGCAATTCTTC.